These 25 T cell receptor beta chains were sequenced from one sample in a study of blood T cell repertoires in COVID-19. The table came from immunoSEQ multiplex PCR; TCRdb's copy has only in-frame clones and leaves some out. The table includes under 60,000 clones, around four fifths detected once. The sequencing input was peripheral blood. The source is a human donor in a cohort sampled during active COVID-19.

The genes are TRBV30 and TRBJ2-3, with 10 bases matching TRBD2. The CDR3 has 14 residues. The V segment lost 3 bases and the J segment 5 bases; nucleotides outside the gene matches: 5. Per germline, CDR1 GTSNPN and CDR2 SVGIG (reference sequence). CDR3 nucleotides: TGTGCCTGGAGCCCGGGACTAGCGAGAGATACGCAGTATTTT. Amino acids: CAWSPGLARDTQYF.

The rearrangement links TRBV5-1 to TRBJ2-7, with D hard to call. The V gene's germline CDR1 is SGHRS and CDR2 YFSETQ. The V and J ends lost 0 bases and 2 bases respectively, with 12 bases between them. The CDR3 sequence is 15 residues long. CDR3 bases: TGCGCCAGCAGCTTGGTCGGTCAATCCACCTACGAGCAGTACTTC. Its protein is CASSLVGQSTYEQYF.

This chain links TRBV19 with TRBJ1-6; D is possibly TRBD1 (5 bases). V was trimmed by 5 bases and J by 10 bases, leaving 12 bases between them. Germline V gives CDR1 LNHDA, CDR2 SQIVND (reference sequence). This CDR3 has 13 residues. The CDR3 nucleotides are TGTGCCAGTAGTGTGGGGCTGAGATCACCCCTCCACTTT. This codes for CASSVGLRSPLHF.

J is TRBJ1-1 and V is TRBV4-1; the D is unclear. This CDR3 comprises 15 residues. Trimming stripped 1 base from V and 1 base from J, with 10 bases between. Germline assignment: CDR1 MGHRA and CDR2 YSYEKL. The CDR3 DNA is TGCGCCAGCAGCCAAGCTCTTCCGAGGAACACTGAAGCTTTCTTT. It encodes CASSQALPRNTEAFF.

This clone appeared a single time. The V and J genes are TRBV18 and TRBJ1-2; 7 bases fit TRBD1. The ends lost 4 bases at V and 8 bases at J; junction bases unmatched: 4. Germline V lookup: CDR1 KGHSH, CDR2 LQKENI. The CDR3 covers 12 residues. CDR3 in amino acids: CASSRDRVGYTF. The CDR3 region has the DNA TGTGCCAGCTCACGTGACAGGGTGGGCTACACCTTC.

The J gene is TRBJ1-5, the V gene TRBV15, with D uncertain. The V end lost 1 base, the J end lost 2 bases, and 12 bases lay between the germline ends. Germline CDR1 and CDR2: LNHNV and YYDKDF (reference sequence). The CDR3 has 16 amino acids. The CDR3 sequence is CATSRVDLSGNQPQHF. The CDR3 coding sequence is TGTGCCACCAGCAGAGTCGACTTAAGTGGCAATCAGCCCCAGCATTTT.

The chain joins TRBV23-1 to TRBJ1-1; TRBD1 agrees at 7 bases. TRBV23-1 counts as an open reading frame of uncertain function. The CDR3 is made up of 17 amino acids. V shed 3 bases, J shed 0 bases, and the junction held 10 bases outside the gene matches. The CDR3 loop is CASSHCRTGYLNTEAFF. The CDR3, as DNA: TGCGCCAGCAGTCATTGCCGGACAGGCTATCTGAACACTGAAGCTTTCTTT.

In DNA, the CDR3 is TGTGCCAGCAGTCCTTCCGGACAGGTCAATCAGCCCCAGCATTTT. Translation gives CASSPSGQVNQPQHF. The gene calls are TRBV27 and TRBJ1-5; 7 bases align to TRBD1. From germline, CDR1 is MNHEY and CDR2 SMNVEV (reference sequence). The CDR3 covers 15 residues. With 5 bases clipped from V and 3 bases from J, the junction kept 7 bases outside the gene matches.

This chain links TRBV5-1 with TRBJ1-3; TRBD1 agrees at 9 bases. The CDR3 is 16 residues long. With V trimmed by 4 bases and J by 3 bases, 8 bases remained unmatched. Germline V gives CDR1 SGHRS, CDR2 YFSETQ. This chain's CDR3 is CASSPATGGGGNTIYF. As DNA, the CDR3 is TGCGCCAGCAGCCCTGCTACAGGGGGCGGTGGAAACACCATATATTTT.

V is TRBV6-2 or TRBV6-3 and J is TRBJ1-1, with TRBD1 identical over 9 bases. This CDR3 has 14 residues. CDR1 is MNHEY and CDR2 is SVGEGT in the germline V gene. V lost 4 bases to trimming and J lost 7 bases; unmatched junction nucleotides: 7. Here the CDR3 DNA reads TGTGCCAGCAGTTTAACAGGGGGCAGGGGTGAAGCTTTCTTT. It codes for CASSLTGGRGEAFF.

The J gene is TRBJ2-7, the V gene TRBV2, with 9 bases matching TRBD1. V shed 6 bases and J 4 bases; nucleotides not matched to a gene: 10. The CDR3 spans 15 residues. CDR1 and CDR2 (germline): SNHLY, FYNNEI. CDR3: CASRTPGQGEYEQYF. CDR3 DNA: TGTGCCAGCAGGACTCCGGGACAGGGAGAATACGAGCAGTACTTC. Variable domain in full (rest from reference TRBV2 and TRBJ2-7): EPEVTQTPSHQVTQMGQEVILRCVPISNHLYFYWYRQILGQKVEFLVSFYNNEISEKSEIFDDQFSVERPDGSNFTLKIRSTKLEDSAMYFCASRTPGQGEYEQYFGPGTRLTVT.

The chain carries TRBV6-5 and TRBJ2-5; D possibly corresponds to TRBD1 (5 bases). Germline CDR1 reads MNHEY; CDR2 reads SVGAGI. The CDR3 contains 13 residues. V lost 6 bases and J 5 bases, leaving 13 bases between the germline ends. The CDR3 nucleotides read TGTGCCAGCAGGATCAGGGTCGGGGAGACCCAGTACTTC. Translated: CASRIRVGETQYF.

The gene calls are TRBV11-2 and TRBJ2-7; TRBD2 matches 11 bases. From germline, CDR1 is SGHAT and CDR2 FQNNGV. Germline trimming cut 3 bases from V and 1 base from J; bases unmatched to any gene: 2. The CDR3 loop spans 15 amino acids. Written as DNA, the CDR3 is TGTGCCAGCAGCTTGACTAGCGGGGATTCCTACGAGCAGTACTTC. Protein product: CASSLTSGDSYEQYF.

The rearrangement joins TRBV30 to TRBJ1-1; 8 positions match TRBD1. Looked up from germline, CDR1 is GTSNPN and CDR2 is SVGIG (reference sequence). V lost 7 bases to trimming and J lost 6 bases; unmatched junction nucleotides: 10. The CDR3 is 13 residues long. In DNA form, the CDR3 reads TGTGCCTCTTCCTCAGGGGGCCTAGCTGAAGCTTTCTTT. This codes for CASSSGGLAEAFF.

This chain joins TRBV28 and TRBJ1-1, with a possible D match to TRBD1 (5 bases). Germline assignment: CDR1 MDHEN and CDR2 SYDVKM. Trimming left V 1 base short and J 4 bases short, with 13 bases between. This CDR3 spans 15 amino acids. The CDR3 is CASSLSQGIGTEAFF. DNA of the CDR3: TGTGCCAGCAGTTTATCGCAGGGAATTGGCACTGAAGCTTTCTTT.

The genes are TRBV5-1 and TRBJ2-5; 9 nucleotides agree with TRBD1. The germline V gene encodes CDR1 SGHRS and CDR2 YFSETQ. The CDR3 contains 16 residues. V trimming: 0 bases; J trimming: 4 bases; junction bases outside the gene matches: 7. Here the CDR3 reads CASSLGATGGGETQYF. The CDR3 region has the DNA TGCGCCAGCAGCTTGGGGGCTACAGGGGGCGGAGAGACCCAGTACTTC.

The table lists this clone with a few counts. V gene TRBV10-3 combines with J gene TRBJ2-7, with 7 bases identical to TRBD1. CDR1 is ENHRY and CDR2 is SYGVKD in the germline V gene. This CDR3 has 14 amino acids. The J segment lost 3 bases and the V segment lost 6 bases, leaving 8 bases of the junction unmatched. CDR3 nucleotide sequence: TGTGCCATCAGGGGGGACAGCTTAAACTACGAGCAGTACTTC. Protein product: CAIRGDSLNYEQYF.

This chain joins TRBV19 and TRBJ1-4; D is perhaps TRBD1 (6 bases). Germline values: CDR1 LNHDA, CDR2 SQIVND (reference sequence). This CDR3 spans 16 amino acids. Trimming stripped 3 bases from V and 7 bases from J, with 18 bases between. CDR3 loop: CASSMVRDTGPEKLFF. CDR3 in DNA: TGTGCCAGTAGTATGGTGAGGGATACAGGGCCTGAAAAACTGTTTTTT.

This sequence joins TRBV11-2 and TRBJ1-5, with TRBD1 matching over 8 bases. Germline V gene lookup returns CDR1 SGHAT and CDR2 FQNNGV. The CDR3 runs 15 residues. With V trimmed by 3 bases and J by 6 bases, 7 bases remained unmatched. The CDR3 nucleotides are TGTGCCAGCAGCTTGAGTCAGGGGGCCAGTCAGCCCCAGCATTTT. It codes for CASSLSQGASQPQHF.

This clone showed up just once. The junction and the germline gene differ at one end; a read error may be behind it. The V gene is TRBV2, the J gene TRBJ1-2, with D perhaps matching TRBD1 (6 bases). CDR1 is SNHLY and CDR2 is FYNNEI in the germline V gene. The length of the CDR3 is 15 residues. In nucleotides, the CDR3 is TGTGCCAGCAGGGAAGACAGGCTTACGGCCTATGGCTACACCTTC. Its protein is CASREDRLTAYGYTF.

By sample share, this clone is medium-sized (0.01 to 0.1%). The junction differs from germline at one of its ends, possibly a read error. The CDR3 bases are TGTGCCAGCAGTGAGGGACAGGGGACCTCCGACGAGCAGTACTTC. It codes for CASSEGQGTSDEQYF. The chain carries TRBV2 and TRBJ2-7; 10 positions agree with TRBD1. Germline CDR1 reads SNHLY; CDR2 reads FYNNEI. The CDR3 is made up of 15 amino acids.

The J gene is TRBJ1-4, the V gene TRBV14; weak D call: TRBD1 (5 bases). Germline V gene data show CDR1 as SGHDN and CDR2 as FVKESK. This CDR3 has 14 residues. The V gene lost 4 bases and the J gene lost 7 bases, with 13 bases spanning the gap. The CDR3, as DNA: TGTGCCAGCAGCCCTTATCAGGGAGGTGAAAAACTGTTTTTT. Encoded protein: CASSPYQGGEKLFF.

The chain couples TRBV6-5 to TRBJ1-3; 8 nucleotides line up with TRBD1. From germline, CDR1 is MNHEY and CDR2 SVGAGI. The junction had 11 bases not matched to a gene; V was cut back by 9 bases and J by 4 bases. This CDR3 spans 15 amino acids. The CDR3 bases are TGTGCCAGTCAGGTTTCCAGGGGGCCCGGAAACACCATATATTTT. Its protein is CASQVSRGPGNTIYF.

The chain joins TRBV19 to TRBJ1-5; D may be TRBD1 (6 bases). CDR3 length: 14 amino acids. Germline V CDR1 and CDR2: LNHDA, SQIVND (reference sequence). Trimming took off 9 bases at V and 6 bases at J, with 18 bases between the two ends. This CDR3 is CASAGGARGQPQHF. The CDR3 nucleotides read TGTGCCAGCGCTGGGGGGGCGCGAGGTCAGCCCCAGCATTTT. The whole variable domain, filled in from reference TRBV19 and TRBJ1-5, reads DGGITQSPKYLFRKEGQNVTLSCEQNLNHDAMYWYRQDPGQGLRLIYYSQIVNDFQKGDIAEGYSVSREKKESFPLTVTSAQKNPTAFYLCASAGGARGQPQHFGDGTRLSIL.

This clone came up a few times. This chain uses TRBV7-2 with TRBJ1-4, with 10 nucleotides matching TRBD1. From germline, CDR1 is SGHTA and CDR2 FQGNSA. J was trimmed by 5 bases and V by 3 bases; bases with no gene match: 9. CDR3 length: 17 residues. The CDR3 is CASSFGDRGHPNEKLFF. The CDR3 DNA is TGTGCCAGCAGCTTCGGCGACAGGGGGCACCCGAATGAAAAACTGTTTTTT. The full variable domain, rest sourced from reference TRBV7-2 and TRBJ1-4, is GAGVSQSPSNKVTEKGKDVELRCDPISGHTALYWYRQSLGQGLEFLIYFQGNSAPDKSGLPSDRFSAERTGGSVSTLTIQRTQQEDSAVYLCASSFGDRGHPNEKLFFGSGTQLSVL.